This TCR beta chain derives from a study of blood T cell repertoires in COVID-19 (dated by TCRdb to 2020 to 2022). For the study in its entirety: Samples from collaborators originated in the United States, Italy and Spain and spanned both the acute and convalescent phases of COVID-19. The prospective study material was composed of cDNA or gDNA derived from T cells, B-cell-depleted T cells, or PBMCs. The dataset comprised deeply sampled blood TCRbeta repertoires from subjects exposed to, actively infected with, or recovered from COVID-19. The repertoires were made available in a free public database intended to serve as a resource for research on the immune response to SARS-CoV-2. The samples were drawn from two sources: the first 160 participants of the ongoing ImmuneRACE study, and fewer than 1,500 subjects contributed by 6 global collaborators. The sample metadata nearly always contained a de-identified subject ID, COVID-19 status, age in years and sex. Where available, HLA class I and class II types were obtained from metadata supplied by the sample provider rather than from assay-based typing.

Whole blood was collected in K2EDTA tubes by collaborating institutions according to the institutions' own protocols. For TCRbeta analysis, collaborators shipped samples in one of three forms: frozen whole blood, isolated PBMCs, or DNA extracted from either of those sample types. Trimming at the junction amounts to 5 bases on V and 7 bases on J, and the germline ends lie 20 bases apart. The CDR3, from cysteine to phenylalanine, totals 15 residues. CDR3 DNA is the only sequence kept; it has 45 bases, read in frame from the first base. Via the germline V gene (reference sequence), CDR1 is LNHDA and CDR2 SQIVND. The immunoSEQ Assay, a bias-controlled multiplex PCR, was used to amplify TCRbeta CDR3 regions from genomic DNA. In the paper's pipeline: The number of nucleated cells in each sample was estimated by amplification of reference gene primers within the assay. To quantify the absolute abundance of each unique TCRbeta CDR3 rearrangement, sequence reads were collapsed and filtered. For each sample, productive Simpson clonality was calculated as the square root of Simpson's diversity index across productive rearrangements. The immuneACCESS repertoire file appears here via TCRdb, limited to in-frame rearrangements. These files lack a portion of the clones; in checked studies, under half of the deficit traces to unresolved V genes, and the cause of the others is not known. The V and J calls and the clone size are those of that table, but D and trimming were determined from the DNA. Counted in this sample were roughly 280,000 clones; roughly nine tenths of them appeared once. The ten largest account for about 10% of the sample.

A word on this clone: There is no known antigen for this receptor. No base quality values were provided; no much bigger clone lies one nucleotide off.

What the research found in general, with its limitations: The quantity of clinical and demographic metadata differed by source and by participant and was supplied without curation.

Input material: peripheral blood. The receptor comes from a man in his forties or fifties with active or convalescent COVID-19. The rearranged segments are TRBV19 and TRBJ1-2; the D gene cannot be named for sure. Here the CDR3 is given as CASSPSGGERSGYTF. DNA sequence: TGTGCCAGTAGTCCCTCAGGTGGGGAGAGGAGTGGCTACACCTTC.